This T cell receptor beta chain was sequenced during a study of regulatory T cells in long-lasting Graves disease. General study points: It was possible that the small sample size reduced accuracy. Newly diagnosed disease favored TRBV20-1 and TRBJ2-1 over persistent disease.

Sequencing libraries for TCR beta were prepared with iRepertoire HTBI primers and Arm-PCR of CDR3 regions. TCRdb processed the multiplex PCR reads anew with MiXCR; each CDR3 protein has one entry. The sample holds more than 350,000 distinct CDR3 sequences; roughly a fifth are singletons and the top ten take about 13%. In this sample, this clonotype turned up many times. Its antigen is still unknown. Trimming took off 5 bases at V and 7 bases at J, with 21 bases between the two ends. From germline, CDR1 is MDHEN and CDR2 SYDVKM. CDR3 size: 15 residues. The time point is: persistent/refractory GD, antithyroid drugs over 5 years with positive TRAb. Following extraction of RNA from PBMCs, that RNA was used to make the TCR library.

The sequence derives from a female donor with Graves disease. Here the sequenced sample was peripheral blood mononuclear cells (PBMCs), taken when the disease was refractory, from a patient treated with antithyroid drugs. The chain joins TRBV28 to TRBJ2-7; the D gene could be TRBD1 or TRBD2 (5 bases each). The CDR3 DNA reads as TGTGCCAGCAGTCCGTTCGGGACGGTAACTACGGAGCAGTACTTC. Its translation is CASSPFGTVTTEQYF.